The clone carrying this T cell receptor (beta chain) has more than one count but fewer than ten. Single TCR cDNA molecules each had their own unique molecular identifier. TCRdb re-derived calls from the 5' RACE reads in MiXCR, one entry per CDR3 protein. The table has roughly 28,000 distinct CDR3 sequences, 8.4% seen once. The sample originates from a study of spatial heterogeneity in lung cancer. Study-wide background: Fewer alpha-chain than beta-chain sequences were consistently detected. Unique TCR and UMI combinations averaged more than ten appearances each in raw reads.

Time point denoted: sample taken at primary tumor resection. The study sequenced unsorted whole RNA from tumor, nontumor lung or frozen PBMC. This sample comprised PBMCs, obtained at surgery. The TCR sequence derives from a female donor with early-stage non-small cell lung cancer.

CDR3 in DNA: TGCGCCAGCAGCTTGGGGGACAGGGGTAGGGCTGAAGCTTTCTTT. This codes for CASSLGDRGRAEAFF. The J gene is TRBJ1-1, the V gene TRBV5-1; 10 nucleotides align to TRBD1. The CDR3 has 15 residues. V dropped 0 bases and J dropped 6; count of bases not matched to a gene: 5. Germline assignment: CDR1 SGHRS and CDR2 YFSETQ.